Sequencing of this T cell receptor beta chain was carried out in a study of blood T cell repertoires in COVID-19. Study context: T cells, B-cell-depleted T cells, or PBMCs supplied cDNA or gDNA.

Germline loops: CDR1 SEHNR, CDR2 FQNEAQ (reference sequence). Trimming removed 3 bases from V and 0 bases from J, with 15 bases in between. The CDR3 length is 16 residues. The Seattle patients, enrolled during active infection, were followed longitudinally. Per the original data handling: Cell counts per sample came from amplifying reference gene primers. Clones were read by immunoSEQ multiplex PCR, and TCRdb kept only the in-frame ones, dropping some. V and J calls and clone size are those listed in that table; D and trimming were worked out from the DNA. The table records fewer than 300,000 clones, just under 90% of them present only once.

The rearrangement uses TRBV7-9 and TRBJ2-7; maybe TRBD1 (6 bases). The specimen was peripheral blood. The TCR sequence derives from a woman aged 45 to 65 with COVID-19, enrolled during active disease. CDR3 loop: CASSFKPPGDSYEQYF. The DNA of the CDR3 is TGTGCCAGCAGCTTCAAGCCCCCAGGGGACTCCTACGAGCAGTACTTC.